Listed below are T cell receptor beta chains from one sample, sequenced in a study of shared clonotypes between healthy human individuals. Sequenced by immunoSEQ multiplex PCR; TCRdb stores in-frame clones only, minus some. The sample carries 450,000 to 650,000 clones, around 81% recorded once. Material: PBMCs. These receptors were obtained from a woman in her thirties or forties in good health. Some clones in this sample may be carry-over from other donors' samples. CDR3s leave out the opening cysteine and the closing phenylalanine or tryptophan. Only some rows state a clone size, as once, few, many or a class for expanded clones.

CDR3aa,abundance,v_gene,j_gene
ASSLAGQDYNEQF,few,TRBV7-2,TRBJ2-1
ASSKGQTNEKLF,NA,TRBV21-1,TRBJ1-4
ASSSGTGAYSPLH,NA,TRBV11-3,TRBJ1-6
ASTLGSGILNEQF,few,TRBV5-1,TRBJ2-1
ASSMGTGVGEQY,NA,TRBV19,TRBJ2-7
ASSSTGKNTEAF,NA,TRBV25-1,TRBJ1-1
AWSVPGSENIQY,NA,TRBV30,TRBJ2-4
ASSLVGTGNQPQH,few,TRBV7-2,TRBJ1-5
ASSPGRAVTEAF,NA,TRBV5-1,TRBJ1-1
ASSRGTAGNTIY,NA,TRBV14,TRBJ1-3
ASSFSMNTEAF,NA,TRBV7-9,TRBJ1-1
SVDPAGRGTAEAF,NA,TRBV29-1,TRBJ1-1
ASSITSGRENIGELF,NA,TRBV19,TRBJ2-2
SVRGGGGGYEQY,NA,TRBV29-1,TRBJ2-7
ASSEALNYGYT,few,TRBV2,TRBJ1-2
ASSLRQGGSNEQF,NA,TRBV5-1,TRBJ2-1
ASSSADRARTGELF,NA,TRBV7-2,TRBJ2-2
ASSARTSGRGGEQF,NA,TRBV7-2,TRBJ2-1